A single sample is the source of the 21 T cell receptor beta chains below, sequenced in a study of regulatory T cells in long-lasting Graves disease. Time point in this sample: newly diagnosed GD, antithyroid drugs for less than 3 months. Scientists built the TCR library using RNA that was extracted from PBMCs. Construction of the TCR beta libraries employed iRepertoire HTBI primers in conjunction with Arm-PCR of CDR3 regions. TCRdb re-derived calls from the multiplex PCR reads in MiXCR, one entry per CDR3 protein. The data contain approximately 540,000 distinct CDR3 sequences, approximately 12% of them singletons. The same data also went into a second study, on T cells in Graves' hyperthyroidism and ophthalmopathy.

Sequenced here: peripheral blood mononuclear cells (PBMCs), sampled at new diagnosis, from a patient treated with antithyroid drugs. The receptors were sampled from a woman aged 25-40 years with Graves disease.

In this sample, this clonotype turned up many times. The V call is TRBV30, the J call TRBJ1-2, with TRBD1 matching 8 bases. CDR3 length: 13 amino acids. V lost 3 bases to trimming and J lost 7 bases; unmatched junction nucleotides: 7. Germline CDR1 and CDR2: GTSNPN and SVGIG (reference sequence). As DNA, the CDR3 is TGTGCCTGGAGAAAGCAGGGGGCATTTGGCTACACCTTC. Its protein product is CAWRKQGAFGYTF.

Comments on this clonotype: A much larger clonotype is one base distant, so this may be a read error. The CDR3 is CASSFSESYGQYF. CDR3 DNA sequence: TGTGCCAGCAGCTTTTCGGAGTCCTACGGGCAGTACTTC. The chain is built from TRBV11-2 and TRBJ2-7; D remains ambiguous. In germline, CDR1 is SGHAT, CDR2 FQNNGV. This CDR3 comprises 13 residues.

The chain carries TRBV5-4 and TRBJ2-7, with D maybe TRBD2 (7 bases). The germline gives CDR1 SGHNT, CDR2 YYREEE (reference sequence). This CDR3 has 15 amino acids. V lost 4 bases to trimming and J lost 5 bases, with 19 bases between them. The DNA of the CDR3 is TGTGCCAGCAGCCCCGTGGGGGGGCCGAACAACGAGCAGTACTTC. Protein sequence: CASSPVGGPNNEQYF.

This clonotype came up many times. V gene TRBV7-2 combines with J gene TRBJ2-7; tentative D call: TRBD1 (6 bases). The V and J ends lost 6 bases and 4 bases respectively, with 16 bases between them. Germline V gene data show CDR1 as SGHTA and CDR2 as FQGNSA. The CDR3 loop spans 14 amino acids. CDR3 nucleotides: TGTGCCAGCAGTCTAACAGGGATGTCTTACGAGCAGTACTTC. Translating it yields CASSLTGMSYEQYF.

This clonotype has just a few counts. The V and J genes are TRBV20-1 and TRBJ1-2; 8 bases map to TRBD1. This CDR3 has 15 residues. The V segment lost 4 bases and the J segment 0 bases; nucleotides outside the gene matches: 7. Germline loops: CDR1 DFQATT, CDR2 SNEGSKA (reference sequence). CDR3 region: CSANNRGGSNYGYTF. The CDR3 nucleotides read TGCAGTGCTAATAACAGGGGGGGTTCTAACTATGGCTACACCTTC.

This clonotype appeared many times. This sequence joins TRBV27 and TRBJ2-5, with TRBD2 matching 13 bases. Looked up from germline, CDR1 is MNHEY and CDR2 is SMNVEV (reference sequence). Germline trimming cut 6 bases from V and 3 bases from J; bases unmatched to any gene: 7. CDR3 size: 16 residues. DNA of the CDR3: TGTGCCAGCAGCCGTACTAGCGGGAGGGCTAAAGAGACCCAGTACTTC. Translation gives CASSRTSGRAKETQYF.

This clonotype was picked up a small number of times. V and J are TRBV12-3 or TRBV12-4 and TRBJ1-5; 7 bases align to TRBD1. The CDR3 has 14 residues. With V trimmed by 8 bases and J by 3 bases, 7 bases remained unmatched. In DNA form, the CDR3 reads TGTGCCAGCGCAACAGGGGCCGTCAATCAGCCCCAGCATTTT. It is translated as CASATGAVNQPQHF.

The chain has TRBV30 and TRBJ2-1; TRBD2 agrees at 9 bases. V shed 4 bases, J shed 3 bases, and the junction held 10 bases outside the gene matches. The length of the CDR3 is 16 residues. Germline CDR1 is GTSNPN and CDR2 is SVGIG (reference sequence). The CDR3 region is CAWMGLAGSHYNEQFF. Here the CDR3 DNA reads TGTGCCTGGATGGGGCTAGCGGGATCCCACTACAATGAGCAGTTCTTC. The full variable domain, completed using reference TRBV30 and TRBJ2-1, is SQTIHQWPATLVQPVGSPLSLECTVEGTSNPNLYWYRQAAGRGLQLLFYSVGIGQISSEVPQNLSASRPQDRQFILSSKKLLLSDSGFYLCAWMGLAGSHYNEQFFGPGTRLTVL.

The V and J genes are TRBV30 and TRBJ2-7; D is perhaps TRBD1 (6 bases). Looked up from germline, CDR1 is GTSNPN and CDR2 is SVGIG (reference sequence). V dropped 4 bases and J dropped 3 bases, with 13 bases sitting between them. The CDR3 sequence is 13 residues long. The CDR3 DNA reads as TGTGCCTGGACTCGGGACATGGGCTACGAGCAGTACTTC. The encoded protein is CAWTRDMGYEQYF. The variable domain in full, with the rest retrieved from reference TRBV30 and TRBJ2-7, is SQTIHQWPATLVQPVGSPLSLECTVEGTSNPNLYWYRQAAGRGLQLLFYSVGIGQISSEVPQNLSASRPQDRQFILSSKKLLLSDSGFYLCAWTRDMGYEQYFGPGTRLTVT.

At least ten counts were recorded for this clonotype. The chain links TRBV14 to TRBJ2-1; 7 nucleotides match TRBD2. V shed 4 bases, J shed 6 bases, and the junction held 9 bases outside the gene matches. Germline CDR1 SGHDN, CDR2 FVKESK. The CDR3 length is 15 residues. The CDR3 here is CASSLYAGEVNEQFF. CDR3 DNA: TGTGCCAGCAGCCTATACGCGGGAGAGGTCAATGAGCAGTTCTTC.

This clonotype was detected ten times or more. The V gene is TRBV11-3, the J gene TRBJ2-5; TRBD1 might be the D (5 bases). Germline CDR1 reads SGHNT; CDR2 reads YENEEA. V was trimmed by 5 bases and J by 1 base, leaving 11 bases between them. This CDR3 region has 14 residues. This CDR3 reads CASSPRQRQETQYF. The CDR3 nucleotides read TGTGCCAGCAGCCCCCGACAGCGCCAAGAGACCCAGTACTTC. The full variable domain, its missing parts supplied by reference TRBV11-3 and TRBJ2-5, is EAGVVQSPRYKIIEKKQPVAFWCNPISGHNTLYWYLQNLGQGPELLIRYENEEAVDDSQLPKDRFSAERLKGVDSTLKIQPAELGDSAVYLCASSPRQRQETQYFGPGTRLLVL.

This clonotype was recorded many times. V usage is TRBV12-3 or TRBV12-4 and J usage is TRBJ1-2; D is perhaps TRBD1 (6 bases). This CDR3 region has 19 residues. The V gene lost 6 bases and the J gene lost 0 bases, with 26 bases spanning the gap. The CDR3: CASRPIAGLTGLANYGYTF. CDR3 sequence (DNA): TGTGCCAGCAGACCGATTGCGGGATTGACAGGCCTTGCTAACTATGGCTACACCTTC.

This clonotype was detected many times. V and J are TRBV7-9 and TRBJ2-7; 7 positions match TRBD1. Trimming at V came to 3 bases and at J to 0 bases, leaving 2 bases not matched to a gene. Germline CDR1 and CDR2: SEHNR and FQNEAQ (reference sequence). This CDR3 contains 14 residues. The DNA of the CDR3 is TGTGCCAGCAGCTTGGACAGGCACTCCTACGAGCAGTACTTC. Its protein is CASSLDRHSYEQYF.

This clonotype was detected ten times or more. The rearrangement links TRBV19 to TRBJ1-1, with D unresolved. V was pared by 3 bases and J by 5 bases, with 10 bases between. Germline CDR1 LNHDA, CDR2 SQIVND (reference sequence). This CDR3 has 13 amino acids. The CDR3 nucleotides read TGTGCCAGTAGTATTGCCTCGGAGACTGAAGCTTTCTTT. Amino acid sequence: CASSIASETEAFF.

A few counts support this clonotype. The chain employs TRBV5-6 and TRBJ1-4; D ambiguous. Looked up from germline, CDR1 is SGHDT and CDR2 is YYEEEE. The CDR3 extends over 16 amino acids. Deletions cut 4 bases from V and 2 bases from J, with 15 bases between. For the CDR3, the DNA is TGTGCCAGCAGCGCCGGTGAAGGGCGGACTAATGAAAAACTGTTTTTT. It encodes CASSAGEGRTNEKLFF.

This clonotype was detected many times. The chain combines TRBV2 with TRBJ1-2; unclear D gene. Looked up from germline, CDR1 is SNHLY and CDR2 is FYNNEI. This CDR3 region has 13 residues. V was trimmed by 5 bases and J by 2 bases, leaving 9 bases between them. CDR3 bases: TGTGCCAGCAGTTTCGCACAGAACTATGGCTACACCTTC. Translated, it gives CASSFAQNYGYTF.

This clonotype was found a few times. The chain uses TRBV28 and TRBJ2-6; maybe TRBD2 (5 bases). Between the trimmed V and J ends, which lost 5 bases and 8 bases, there was a span of 19 bases. The CDR3 extends over 16 amino acids. Germline V gene data show CDR1 as MDHEN and CDR2 as SYDVKM. CDR3 coding DNA: TGTGCCAGCAGTCCTCAAGAGCGGACCCGTACCAACGTCCTGACTTTC. This codes for CASSPQERTRTNVLTF.

This clonotype was seen many times. This rearrangement joins TRBV11-2 to TRBJ1-2; tentatively, D is TRBD1 (6 bases). Germline CDR1 SGHAT, CDR2 FQNNGV. V was pared by 1 base and J by 6 bases, with 12 bases between. The CDR3 sequence is 14 residues long. The CDR3 loop reads CASSLAGDINGYTF. CDR3 coding DNA: TGTGCCAGCAGCTTAGCGGGGGACATCAATGGCTACACCTTC.

The chain employs TRBV9 and TRBJ1-6; no clear D gene. CDR3 length equals 15 residues. Germline loops: CDR1 SGDLS, CDR2 YYNGEE. The germline V and J ends were trimmed by 4 bases and 0 bases, with 8 bases remaining between them. CDR3 region: CASSPTSSYNSPLHF. In DNA form, the CDR3 reads TGTGCCAGCAGCCCGACTTCCTCCTATAATTCACCCCTCCACTTT.

This clonotype was counted ten times or more. The chain employs TRBV20-1 and TRBJ2-7; TRBD2 matches 8 bases. CDR1 and CDR2 (germline): DFQATT, SNEGSKA (reference sequence). Trimming removed 5 bases from V and 5 bases from J; junction bases left unmatched: 11. The CDR3 is 14 amino acids. The CDR3 loop reads CSAPPYGGGNEQYF. The CDR3 DNA reads TGCAGTGCTCCACCTTACGGGGGGGGCAACGAGCAGTACTTC.

This clonotype was detected many times. This chain uses TRBV29-1 with TRBJ2-7; D is undetermined. The V gene lost 4 bases and the J gene lost 3 bases, with 16 bases spanning the gap. Germline assignment: CDR1 SQVTM and CDR2 ANQGSEA. This CDR3 contains 14 residues. The chain's CDR3 is CSVGRAFPLYEQYF. The CDR3 DNA reads TGCAGCGTTGGAAGAGCCTTTCCCCTCTACGAGCAGTACTTC.